Each of the 18 T cell receptor beta chains below was sequenced from the same sample in a study of shared clonotypes between healthy human individuals. Generated by immunoSEQ multiplex PCR, the TCRdb table keeps only in-frame clones and is missing some. The table shows 2 million to 2.5 million clones, with almost 96% occurring only once. Specimen: naive CD4+ T cells sorted from blood. Subset given: CD45RA+ positively selected. The receptor set was obtained from a man aged 18 to 29 in good health.

The chain combines TRBV5-4 with TRBJ2-1; 8 bases are a match to TRBD2. From germline, CDR1 is SGHNT and CDR2 YYREEE (reference sequence). V was clipped by 0 bases and J by 5 bases; unmatched bases: 4. This CDR3 region has 15 residues. The CDR3 bases are TGTGCCAGCAGCTTGGCAGGACTAGCTAACAATGAGCAGTTCTTC. This translates into CASSLAGLANNEQFF.

This chain connects TRBV29-1 to TRBJ2-5, with D maybe TRBD2 (6 bases). CDR3 size: 13 residues. Germline CDR1 SQVTM, CDR2 ANQGSEA. Trimming cost V 1 base and J 4 bases, with 10 bases left between them. The CDR3 nucleotides are TGCAGCGTTGAAGGCGGGACTCGAGAGACCCAGTACTTC. Translated, it gives CSVEGGTRETQYF.

The rearrangement joins TRBV6-1 to TRBJ2-7, with 7 bases that match TRBD2. The CDR3 covers 15 residues. Germline CDR1 and CDR2: MNHNS and SASEGT. The V gene end was trimmed by 3 bases and the J gene end by 4 bases; junction bases not matched to a gene: 9. The DNA of the CDR3 is TGTGCCAGCAGTGATAAGTCTAGCGGCATATACGAGCAGTACTTC. Protein: CASSDKSSGIYEQYF.

This chain links TRBV2 with TRBJ2-2, with 7 nucleotides matching TRBD1. Germline V gene data show CDR1 as SNHLY and CDR2 as FYNNEI. Trimming cost V 7 bases and J 5 bases; bases outside gene matches: 7. The CDR3 runs to 14 residues. The CDR3 spells CASNGQVRTGELFF. CDR3 coding DNA: TGTGCCAGCAACGGACAGGTGCGAACCGGGGAGCTGTTTTTT.

This chain links TRBV5-4 with TRBJ2-3, with 14 bases lining up with TRBD2. V shed 5 bases and J 3 bases; nucleotides not matched to a gene: 8. The germline CDR1 and CDR2 sequences are SGHNT and YYREEE (reference sequence). This CDR3 comprises 17 residues. The CDR3 loop is CASSQPGLAGATDTQYF. In DNA, the CDR3 is TGTGCCAGCAGTCAACCGGGACTAGCGGGAGCAACAGATACGCAGTATTTT.

This chain's CDR3 is CASSLGQDRDEQFF. The CDR3 DNA follows: TGTGCCAGCAGCTTAGGACAGGATAGGGATGAGCAGTTCTTC. This rearrangement joins TRBV7-9 to TRBJ2-1, with D possibly TRBD1 on 6 matching bases. The CDR3 extends over 14 amino acids. Trimming took off 1 base at V and 8 bases at J, with 12 bases between the two ends. Germline V gene sequence: CDR1 SEHNR, CDR2 FQNEAQ (reference sequence).

J is TRBJ2-7 and V is TRBV2, with unresolved D. The germline V gene encodes CDR1 SNHLY and CDR2 FYNNEI. The CDR3 length is 14 residues. The V end lost 5 bases, the J end lost 0 bases, and 11 bases lay between the germline ends. The CDR3 DNA reads TGTGCCAGCAGTCGTCAGAAGAGCTCCTACGAGCAGTACTTC. Protein product: CASSRQKSSYEQYF.

This chain links TRBV4-1 with TRBJ1-6, with D unresolved. Germline V gene data show CDR1 as MGHRA and CDR2 as YSYEKL. V lost 4 bases and J 8 bases, leaving 18 bases between the germline ends. The CDR3 is made up of 16 amino acids. The CDR3 sequence: CASSPEVSTGYSPLHF. The CDR3 DNA reads as TGCGCCAGCAGCCCGGAGGTTTCAACGGGGTATTCACCCCTCCACTTT.

V usage is TRBV6-6 and J usage is TRBJ2-7, with D perhaps matching TRBD2 (7 bases). Trimming shortened V by 5 bases and J by 6 bases, and 20 bases separated the two germline ends. Germline V gene sequence: CDR1 MNHNY, CDR2 SVGAGI (reference sequence). This CDR3 comprises 15 residues. For the CDR3, the DNA is TGTGCCAGCAGTCCTCGGGGGGCCCTAGCTAGCGAGCAGTACTTC. This gives the protein CASSPRGALASEQYF.

V is TRBV7-2 and J is TRBJ2-3; TRBD2 agrees at 10 bases. J lost 4 bases, V lost 5 bases, and 12 bases had no gene match. This CDR3 is 17 amino acids long. The germline V gene encodes CDR1 SGHTA and CDR2 FQGNSA. CDR3 nucleotides: TGTGCCAGCAGCCCTCGATCTAGCGGGAGTTTGGCAGATACGCAGTATTTT. Translation gives CASSPRSSGSLADTQYF.

V gene TRBV5-5 combines with J gene TRBJ1-5; tentative D call: TRBD1 (5 bases). Between the trimmed V and J ends, which lost 0 bases and 5 bases, there was a span of 9 bases. The length of the CDR3 is 14 residues. The germline V gene has CDR1 SGHKS and CDR2 YYEKEE (reference sequence). CDR3 bases: TGTGCCAGCAGCTTGGGGGGGTATGATCAGCCCCAGCATTTT. Its translation: CASSLGGYDQPQHF.

The V gene is TRBV5-4, the J gene TRBJ2-2; possibly TRBD1 for D (8 bases). Germline loops: CDR1 SGHNT, CDR2 YYREEE (reference sequence). Trimming left V 4 bases short and J 1 base short, with 11 bases between. This CDR3 has 15 residues. CDR3: CASSTGGENTGELFF. The DNA for the CDR3 is TGTGCCAGCAGCACAGGGGGGGAGAACACCGGGGAGCTGTTTTTT.

The rearrangement joins TRBV19 to TRBJ2-3, with 8 positions matching TRBD1. The germline CDR1 and CDR2 sequences are LNHDA and SQIVND (reference sequence). The ends lost 6 bases at V and 4 bases at J; junction bases unmatched: 6. The CDR3 contains 14 residues. The CDR3 here is CASSDRGVPDTQYF. CDR3 DNA: TGTGCCAGTAGCGACAGGGGAGTGCCAGATACGCAGTATTTT. The full variable domain, with the rest looked up from reference TRBV19 and TRBJ2-3, is DGGITQSPKYLFRKEGQNVTLSCEQNLNHDAMYWYRQDPGQGLRLIYYSQIVNDFQKGDIAEGYSVSREKKESFPLTVTSAQKNPTAFYLCASSDRGVPDTQYFGPGTRLTVL.

This chain links TRBV12-5 with TRBJ2-3; D is perhaps TRBD2 (5 bases). This CDR3 contains 15 residues. The V gene lost 5 bases and the J gene lost 1 base, with 13 bases spanning the gap. The germline gives CDR1 LGHNT, CDR2 FRNRAP. CDR3 bases: TGTGCTAGTGGTCCCGCGGGCCTCGGCACAGATACGCAGTATTTT. Translation gives CASGPAGLGTDTQYF.

This clone was seen once. The rearrangement uses TRBV5-1 and TRBJ1-5; TRBD1 matches 7 bases. Germline V lookup: CDR1 SGHRS, CDR2 YFSETQ. The CDR3 sequence is 15 residues long. V dropped 5 bases and J dropped 4; count of bases not matched to a gene: 9. In nucleotides, the CDR3 is TGCGCCAGCAGTAGGACAGGTCAGATTAATCAGCCCCAGCATTTT. Residues: CASSRTGQINQPQHF.

V usage is TRBV29-1 and J usage is TRBJ2-5, with D possibly TRBD1 on 5 matching bases. Germline CDR1 is SQVTM and CDR2 is ANQGSEA. The CDR3 spans 11 residues. V was cut by 5 bases and J by 4 bases, with 8 bases left in between. CDR3 coding DNA: TGCAGCGTTCAGCAGGGAGAGACCCAGTACTTC. As protein: CSVQQGETQYF.

With respect to this clone: The junction differs from germline at one of its ends, possibly a read error. The genes are TRBV27 and TRBJ1-4, with D possibly matching TRBD1 (5 bases). Per germline, CDR1 MNHEY and CDR2 SMNVEV (reference sequence). The CDR3 runs 17 residues. The CDR3 reads CASSFAPGSSPNEKLFF. The CDR3 DNA sequence: TGTGCCAGCAGTTTTGCCCCAGGGAGTAGCCCTAACGAAAAACTGTTTTTT.

The chain uses TRBV11-2 and TRBJ2-3; D gene ambiguous. The CDR3 sequence is 13 residues long. Germline V gene lookup returns CDR1 SGHAT and CDR2 FQNNGV. The ends were cut back, 3 bases at V and 5 bases at J, with 9 bases in the middle. CDR3 sequence (DNA): TGTGCCAGCAGCTTGACAAATGGAGATACGCAGTATTTT. Translation gives CASSLTNGDTQYF.